This TCR beta chain was identified during a study of blood T cell repertoires in COVID-19. The V gene end was trimmed by 5 bases and the J gene end by 6 bases; junction bases not matched to a gene: 12. Germline V gene data show CDR1 as MDHEN and CDR2 as SYDVKM. The CDR3 sequence is 16 residues long. Libraries were prepared by immunoSEQ multiplex PCR; TCRdb keeps only in-frame clonotypes and omits some of them. The data hold approximately 150,000 clones, with under 85% observed a single time. V usage is TRBV28 and J usage is TRBJ2-7; TRBD2 agrees at 11 bases. The sequenced sample consisted of peripheral blood. The sequence was collected from a human donor in a cohort sampled during active COVID-19. The CDR3 DNA is TGTGCCAGCAGTCTCGAACTAGCGGGAGTGGGAGGCGAGCAGTACTTC. Translation gives CASSLELAGVGGEQYF.